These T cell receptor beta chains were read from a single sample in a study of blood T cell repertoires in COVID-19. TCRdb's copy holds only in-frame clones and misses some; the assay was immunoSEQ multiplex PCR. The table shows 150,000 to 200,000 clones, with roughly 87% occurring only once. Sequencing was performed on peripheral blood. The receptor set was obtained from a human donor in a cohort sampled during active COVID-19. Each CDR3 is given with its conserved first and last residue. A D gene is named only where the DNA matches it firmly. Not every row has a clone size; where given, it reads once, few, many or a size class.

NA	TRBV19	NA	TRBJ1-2	TGTGCCAGTAGTATAGCCGGGACTAACTATGGCTACACCTTC	CASSIAGTNYGYTF
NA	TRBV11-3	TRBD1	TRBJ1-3	TGTGCCAGCCCCAAACCCCGGACAGGGGGCTTTGGAAACACCATATATTTT	CASPKPRTGGFGNTIYF
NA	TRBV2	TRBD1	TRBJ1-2	TGTGCCAGCAGTACAGGACAGGGAGGGGATGGCTACACCTTC	CASSTGQGGDGYTF
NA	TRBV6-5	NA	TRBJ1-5	TGTGCCAGCAGTCAGGGTCCGTATAGCAATCAGCCCCAGCATTTT	CASSQGPYSNQPQHF
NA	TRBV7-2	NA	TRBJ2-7	TGTGCCAGCAGCTTAGACAGGGTTAGTGAGCAGTACTTC	CASSLDRVSEQYF
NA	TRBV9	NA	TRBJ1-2	TGTGCCAGCAGCGTTACAGGGTCGTATGGCTACACCTTC	CASSVTGSYGYTF
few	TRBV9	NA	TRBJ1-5	TGTGCCAGCAGCGTAGGTCAGGGCAATCAGCCCCAGCATTTT	CASSVGQGNQPQHF
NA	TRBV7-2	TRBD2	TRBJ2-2	TGTGCCAGCAGCTTAGGGACTAGCGTACGCACCGGGGAGCTGTTTTTT	CASSLGTSVRTGELFF
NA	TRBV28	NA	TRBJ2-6	TGTGCCAGCAGTTTGGGGGGGCCGCTTTTTGACGCCAACGTCCTGACTTTC	CASSLGGPLFDANVLTF
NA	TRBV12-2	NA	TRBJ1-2	TGTGCAAGTCGCTTAGGTCCTCGATGGGGAGTTGGGGGCTACACCTTC	CASRLGPRWGVGGYTF
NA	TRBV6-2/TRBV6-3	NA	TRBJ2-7	TGTGCCAGCAGTTACGGGGGCCTATACGAGCAGTACTTC	CASSYGGLYEQYF
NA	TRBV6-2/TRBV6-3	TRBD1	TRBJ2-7	TGTGCCAGCAGCCCCGGGACAGGGTGGGACGAGCAGTACTTC	CASSPGTGWDEQYF
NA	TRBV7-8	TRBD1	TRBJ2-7	TGTGCCAGCAGCCAGGGGGATCCTACCTACGAGCAGTACTTC	CASSQGDPTYEQYF
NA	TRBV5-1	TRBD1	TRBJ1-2	TGCGCCAGCAGCTTACAGGGGGCGGAGGGCTACACCTTC	CASSLQGAEGYTF
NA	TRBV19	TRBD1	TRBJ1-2	TGTGCCAGTAGTATCGGACAGGGGGCGTATTTTGGCTACACCTTC	CASSIGQGAYFGYTF
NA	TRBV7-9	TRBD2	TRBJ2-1	TGTGCCAGCAGCTTGGCAGCGGGAGCCCTTCGGGATGAGCAGTTCTTC	CASSLAAGALRDEQFF
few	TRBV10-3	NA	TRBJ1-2	TGTGCCATCAGTCACAGTGATAACTATGGCTACACCTTC	CAISHSDNYGYTF
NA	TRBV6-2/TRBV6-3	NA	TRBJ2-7	TGTGCCAGCAGTTACGGGGCCCTGGACGAGCAGTACTTC	CASSYGALDEQYF
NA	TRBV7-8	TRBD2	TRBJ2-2	TGTGCCAGCACCCGAGCGGCTAGCGGGAGCATTTACACCGGGGAGCTGTTTTTT	CASTRAASGSIYTGELFF
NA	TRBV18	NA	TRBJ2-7	TGTGCCAGCTCACCAGGAGGAGGGGCCTACGAGCAGTACTTC	CASSPGGGAYEQYF
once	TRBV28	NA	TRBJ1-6	TGTGCCAGCAGTTTGTTGAGCGGGGACTTCCTCCACTTT	CASSLLSGDFLHF
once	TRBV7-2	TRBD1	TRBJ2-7	TGTGCCAGCAGCGACACCGGGACAGGGGGCTACGAGCAGTACTTC	CASSDTGTGGYEQYF
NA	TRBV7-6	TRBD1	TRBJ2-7	TGTGCCAGCAGCTTATTAGGGGGCTCCTACTACGAGCAGTACTTC	CASSLLGGSYYEQYF
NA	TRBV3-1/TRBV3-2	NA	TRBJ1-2	TGTGCCAGCAGCCTTCGAGGATATGGCTACACCTTC	CASSLRGYGYTF
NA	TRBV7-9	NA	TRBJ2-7	TGTGCCAGCAGCTTCATTTATGGGGGGTACGAGCAGTACTTC	CASSFIYGGYEQYF
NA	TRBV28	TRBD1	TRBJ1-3	TGTGCCAGCAGTCCTGCCCGGGACAGGAGGACTGGAAACACCATATATTTT	CASSPARDRRTGNTIYF
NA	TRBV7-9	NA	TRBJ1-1	TGTGCCAGCAGCTTCCCCCTGGGGGGGCCCACTGAAGCTTTCTTT	CASSFPLGGPTEAFF
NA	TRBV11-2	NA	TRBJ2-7	TGTGCCAGCAGCACACCAACAGGGACCCATTTCTTC	CASSTPTGTHFF
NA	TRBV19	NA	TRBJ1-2	TGTGCCAGTAGTATTTCCGGGACAACCGGGTCCGGCTACACCTTC	CASSISGTTGSGYTF
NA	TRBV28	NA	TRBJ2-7	TGTGCCAGCAGTTTACCGGGGGGCGACGAGCAGTACTTC	CASSLPGGDEQYF
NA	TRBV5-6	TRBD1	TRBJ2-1	TGTGCCAGCAGCTCGTTGGGACAGGGGGCGGGTGAGCAGTTCTTC	CASSSLGQGAGEQFF
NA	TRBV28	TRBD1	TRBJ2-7	TGTGCCAGCACCAGGACAGGGGCCTTTTACGAGCAGTACTTC	CASTRTGAFYEQYF
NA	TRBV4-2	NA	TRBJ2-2	TGTGCCAGCAGCCGGGATAGGACAGCCGCGAACACCGGGGAGCTGTTTTTT	CASSRDRTAANTGELFF
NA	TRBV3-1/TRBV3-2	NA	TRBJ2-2	TGTGCCAGCAGCCAAGCGGGCCAGGGGAACACCGGGGAGCTGTTTTTT	CASSQAGQGNTGELFF
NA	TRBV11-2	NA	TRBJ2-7	TGTGCCAGCAGCTTTATCAGGGTACCTACCTACGAGCAGTACTTC	CASSFIRVPTYEQYF
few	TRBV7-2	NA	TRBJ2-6	TGTGCCAGCAATTCCCACTTGTTACCTGTAAACGTCCTGACTTTC	CASNSHLLPVNVLTF
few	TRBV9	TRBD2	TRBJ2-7	TGTGCCAGCAGCGCGGGACTAGCGTACGAGCAGTACTTC	CASSAGLAYEQYF
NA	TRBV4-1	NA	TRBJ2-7	TGCGCCAGCAGCCAAGTAGGGAGCTCGTGGGAGCAGTACTTC	CASSQVGSSWEQYF
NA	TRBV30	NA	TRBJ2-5	TGTGCCTGGAGTGTGAGTCTAGCCCAAGAGACCCAGTACTTC	CAWSVSLAQETQYF
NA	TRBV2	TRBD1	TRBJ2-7	TGTGCCAGCAGCGGACAGGGAATAGTTACCGAGCAGTACTTC	CASSGQGIVTEQYF
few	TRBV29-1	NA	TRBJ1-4	TGCAGCGTTGGGCGGGGAGAAAAACTGTTTTTT	CSVGRGEKLFF
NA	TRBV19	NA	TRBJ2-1	TGTGCCAGTAGTATAGGGCCACTTCGGAGCCTCCACAATGAGCAGTTCTTC	CASSIGPLRSLHNEQFF
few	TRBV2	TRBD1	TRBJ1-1	TGTGCCAGCAGTGCTCGGACAGGGGGGAGCACTGAAGCTTTCTTT	CASSARTGGSTEAFF
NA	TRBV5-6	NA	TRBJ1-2	TGTGCCAGCAGTTTTGCCGGGAGGAACTATGGCTACACCTTC	CASSFAGRNYGYTF
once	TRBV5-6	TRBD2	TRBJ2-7	TGTGCCAGCAGCTGGCCCAGCGGGAGTTCCTACGAGCAGTACTTC	CASSWPSGSSYEQYF
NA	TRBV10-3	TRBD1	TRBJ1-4	TGTGCCATCGCGCGAGGTACAGGGGTCGCGGAAAAACTGTTTTTT	CAIARGTGVAEKLFF
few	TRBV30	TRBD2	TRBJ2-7	TGTGCCTGGAGTGTCTTAGCGGGAGCCTCTTTAAACGAGCAGTACTTC	CAWSVLAGASLNEQYF
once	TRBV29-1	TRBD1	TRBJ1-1	TGCAGCGTTGAGGACAGGCGCACTGAAGCTTTCTTT	CSVEDRRTEAFF
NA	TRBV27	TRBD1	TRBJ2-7	TGTGCCAGCAGGCCTATGACAGGGATCAGGTACGAGCAGTACTTC	CASRPMTGIRYEQYF
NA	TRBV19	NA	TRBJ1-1	TGTGCCAGTGGTCGGGTGATGAACACTGAAGCTTTCTTT	CASGRVMNTEAFF